The rows below give T cell receptor beta chains drawn from one sample of a study of control samples from healthy donors and cancer patients. Generated by immunoSEQ multiplex PCR, the TCRdb table keeps only in-frame clones and is missing some. The sample yields about 220,000 clones, 85% to 95% seen once. Sequencing was carried out using blood. These receptors originate from a man over 45 in good health. The CDR3 runs from the conserved cysteine through the conserved F or W. D genes are given only for firm matches. Rows may omit the clone size; those that give it use once, few, many or a size class.

V gene	CDR3 length	D gene	J gene	clone size	CDR3 DNA	CDR3 protein
TRBV28	15	TRBD1	TRBJ2-5	few	TGTGCCAGCAGCCAGAGCCGACAGGGTCGGGAGACCCAGTACTTC	CASSQSRQGRETQYF
TRBV5-1	14	TRBD1	TRBJ1-6	-	TGCGCCAGCAAAGGAGGGGGCGAGAATTCACCCCTCCACTTT	CASKGGGENSPLHF
TRBV7-6	16	TRBD1	TRBJ2-2	-	TGTGCCAGCACCCCGGAGAACAGGGGGCACACCGGGGAGCTGTTTTTT	CASTPENRGHTGELFF
TRBV7-2	13	-	TRBJ1-6	-	TGTGCCAGCACCTTGGACGGAAATTCACCCCTCCACTTT	CASTLDGNSPLHF
TRBV30	14	TRBD1	TRBJ2-7	-	TGTGCCTTGAAGGGACAGGGGATGGGGTACGAGCAGTACTTC	CALKGQGMGYEQYF
TRBV24-1	13	-	TRBJ1-5	-	TGTGCCACCAGTGATTTGGAGGACACTGGCCAGCATTTT	CATSDLEDTGQHF
TRBV7-3	15	-	TRBJ1-2	-	TGTGCCAGCAGCTTAAACGACAGGACGAACTATGGCTACACCTTC	CASSLNDRTNYGYTF
TRBV9	14	TRBD2	TRBJ2-5	-	TGTGCCAGCAGCGTAGCGGGAGGAGGCGAGACCCAGTACTTC	CASSVAGGGETQYF
TRBV7-9	13	-	TRBJ1-2	-	TGTGCCAGCAGCTTAGGAGAGGACTATGGCTACACCTTC	CASSLGEDYGYTF
TRBV10-2	15	TRBD1	TRBJ2-1	once	TGCGCCAGCAGTACCTGGACAGGGAAGAAGGATGAGCAGTTCTTC	CASSTWTGKKDEQFF
TRBV5-1	14	-	TRBJ2-5	-	TGCGCCAGCAGCTTGGTTGGCGAAGGAGAGACCCAGTACTTC	CASSLVGEGETQYF
TRBV11-2	14	TRBD1	TRBJ1-1	-	TGTGCCAGCAGCAGAGGACAGGGGAACACTGAAGCTTTCTTT	CASSRGQGNTEAFF
TRBV2	17	TRBD1	TRBJ2-1	-	TGTGCCAGCAGCCCGGCGCCGGGACAGGGCGGCTACAATGAGCAGTTCTTC	CASSPAPGQGGYNEQFF